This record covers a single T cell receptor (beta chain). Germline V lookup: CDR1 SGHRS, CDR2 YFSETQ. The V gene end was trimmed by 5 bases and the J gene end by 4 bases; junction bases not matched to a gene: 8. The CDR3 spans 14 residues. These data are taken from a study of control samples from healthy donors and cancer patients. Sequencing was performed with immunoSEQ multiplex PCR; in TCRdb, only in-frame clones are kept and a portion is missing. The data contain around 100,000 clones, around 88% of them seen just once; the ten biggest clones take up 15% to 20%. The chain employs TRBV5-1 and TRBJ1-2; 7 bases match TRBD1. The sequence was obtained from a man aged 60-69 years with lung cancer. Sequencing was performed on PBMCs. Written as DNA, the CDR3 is TGCGCCAGCAGGGAGGGACAGCTGATCTATGGCTACACCTTC. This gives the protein CASREGQLIYGYTF.